This TCR beta chain stems from a study of Graves' ophthalmopathy and Graves' hyperthyroidism. The overall study: The blood sample was drawn at first diagnosis and before any treatment.

Moderately to severely active ophthalmopathy under 3 months, CAS at least 3, NOSPECS at least 4. Diagnostic conclusions were grounded in clinical symptoms, serum thyroxine, TRAb, thyroid ultrasound and orbital computed tomography. PBMCs had their origin in fresh peripheral blood (roughly 11 ml). Transcripts of RNA were the source for amplifying TCR beta CDR3 regions. An opening RT-PCR round employed HTBI primers and preceded a second-round multiplex PCR. TCRdb redid the calling of the multiplex PCR reads with MiXCR, one entry per CDR3 protein. The data show about 740,000 distinct CDR3 sequences, around 40% seen once. The germline gives CDR1 SQVTM, CDR2 ANQGSEA. This CDR3 comprises 13 residues. Between the trimmed V and J ends, which lost 4 bases and 0 bases, there was a span of 8 bases.

The sample consisted of peripheral blood. The rearrangement uses TRBV29-1 and TRBJ2-3; D may correspond to TRBD1 or TRBD2 (5 bases each). The source is an adult man with Graves' ophthalmopathy. Here the CDR3 DNA reads TGCAGCGTTGGAAGGGACAGCACAGATACGCAGTATTTT. Translating gives CSVGRDSTDTQYF.